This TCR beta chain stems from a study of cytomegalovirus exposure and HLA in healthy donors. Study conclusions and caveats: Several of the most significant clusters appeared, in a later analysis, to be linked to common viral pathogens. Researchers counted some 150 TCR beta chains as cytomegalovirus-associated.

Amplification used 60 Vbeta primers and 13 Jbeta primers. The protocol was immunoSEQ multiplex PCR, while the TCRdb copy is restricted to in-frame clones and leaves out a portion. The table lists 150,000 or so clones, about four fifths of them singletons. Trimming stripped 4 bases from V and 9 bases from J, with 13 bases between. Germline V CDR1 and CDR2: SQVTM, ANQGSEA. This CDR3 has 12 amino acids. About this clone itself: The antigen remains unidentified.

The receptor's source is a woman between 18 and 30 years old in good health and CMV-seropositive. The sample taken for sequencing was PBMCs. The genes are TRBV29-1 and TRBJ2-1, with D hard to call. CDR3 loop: CSVVRSPSEQFF. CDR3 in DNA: TGCAGCGTTGTTCGGTCCCCTAGTGAGCAGTTCTTC.